This T cell receptor beta chain comes out of a study of blood T cell repertoires in COVID-19. Germline trimming cut 3 bases from V and 4 bases from J; bases unmatched to any gene: 8. CDR1 MNHNS and CDR2 SASEGT come from the germline V gene. This CDR3 comprises 15 residues. In the source study's methods: The assay estimated nucleated cells by amplifying reference gene primers. Using immunoSEQ multiplex PCR, the repertoire was profiled, and TCRdb retains in-frame clones only, with some absent. V, J and clone size are taken as reported in that table, and D and trimming were inferred from the DNA itself. The sample shows 260,000 or so clones, around 88% of them seen only once.

The chain carries TRBV6-1 and TRBJ2-7; 8 nucleotides align to TRBD2. The sample comprised PBMCs or T cells enriched from blood (not recorded which). The TCR originated in a woman aged 40 to 50 with acute COVID-19. The CDR3 loop reads CASSEVSGGDYEQYF. As DNA, the CDR3 is TGTGCCAGCAGTGAGGTCTCGGGGGGGGATTACGAGCAGTACTTC.